This is a list of T cell receptor beta chains from one sample in a study of response to subunit inactivated influenza vaccine. TCRdb passed the RT-PCR reads through MiXCR, listing each CDR3 protein once. Of 450,000 to 600,000 distinct CDR3 sequences listed, approximately 7.8% were seen once; the top ten hold about an eighth. This specimen was PBMCs from blood, taken roughly 24 months after vaccination. These receptors all stem from a man between 50 and 75 years old who received an inactivated influenza vaccine. Each CDR3 is given with its conserved first and last residue. A D gene is named only where the DNA matches it firmly. Rows may omit the clone size; those that give it use once, few, many or a size class.

CDR3	DNA	size	V	J	D
CASSPRTSGGGTYNEQFF	TGCGCCAGCAGCCCTCGGACTAGCGGGGGGGGCACCTACAATGAGCAGTTCTTC	many	TRBV4-3	TRBJ2-1	TRBD2
CASSESLPRDNYGYTF	TGTGCCAGCAGTGAATCCCTGCCCCGGGACAACTATGGCTACACCTTC	-	TRBV25-1	TRBJ1-2	-
CASSQEGGTGSPLHF	TGCGCCAGCAGCCAAGAGGGCGGTACTGGTTCACCCCTCCACTTT	many	TRBV4-3	TRBJ1-6	-
CASSFSGRFSPLHF	TGTGCCAGCAGTTTTTCAGGGAGGTTTTCACCCCTCCACTTT	few	TRBV28	TRBJ1-6	-
CASSFYGQGVTGELFF	TGTGCCAGCAGTTTTTACGGACAGGGTGTCACCGGGGAGCTGTTTTTT	-	TRBV28	TRBJ2-2	TRBD1
CSANDRDYLNTGELFF	TGCAGTGCTAACGACCGGGACTACCTGAACACCGGGGAGCTGTTTTTT	-	TRBV20-1	TRBJ2-2	TRBD2
CATSRDNQREQFF	TGTGCCACCAGCAGAGATAATCAACGGGAGCAGTTCTTC	many	TRBV15	TRBJ2-1	-
CASSSGPNRNTIYF	TGTGCCAGCAGCTCCGGCCCTAACCGGAACACCATATATTTT	-	TRBV11-2	TRBJ1-3	-
CASSYGRTDYNEQFF	TGTGCCAGCAGTTACGGGAGGACAGACTACAATGAGCAGTTCTTC	few	TRBV6-2/TRBV6-3	TRBJ2-1	-
CASSRNRGDEQYF	TGCGCCAGCAGCAGAAACAGGGGCGACGAGCAGTACTTC	-	TRBV5-1	TRBJ2-7	TRBD1
CASSGGQPGTQYF	TGTGCCAGCAGCGGAGGACAACCCGGGACCCAGTACTTC	few	TRBV12-3/TRBV12-4	TRBJ2-5	-
CASSLRRGAQYF	TGTGCCAGCAGCTTACGACGGGGGGCCCAGTACTTC	few	TRBV14	TRBJ2-5	TRBD2
CSASGSSTNEKLFF	TGCAGTGCTAGCGGCAGCTCAACTAATGAAAAACTGTTTTTT	few	TRBV20-1	TRBJ1-4	-
CSASQGRSNQPQHF	TGCAGCGCATCACAGGGAAGGAGCAATCAGCCCCAGCATTTT	many	TRBV29-1	TRBJ1-5	-
CSAGQGRYEQYF	TGCAGTGCAGGACAGGGACGCTACGAGCAGTACTTC	many	TRBV20-1	TRBJ2-7	TRBD1
CASSLGLRGTGELFF	TGTGCCAGCAGCTTAGGACTTCGAGGCACCGGGGAGCTGTTTTTT	few	TRBV7-9	TRBJ2-2	-
CASSRLGTSSGSNEQFF	TGTGCCAGCAGCCGACTCGGGACTTCCTCGGGCAGTAATGAGCAGTTCTTC	-	TRBV11-2	TRBJ2-1	-
CASSNAGGPFYNEQFF	TGTGCCAGCAGCAACGCGGGGGGGCCTTTCTACAATGAGCAGTTCTTC	few	TRBV7-8	TRBJ2-1	TRBD2
CASSAGTPSYNEQFF	TGTGCCAGCAGCGCCGGGACACCATCCTACAATGAGCAGTTCTTC	-	TRBV11-2	TRBJ2-1	-
CASSLVRGSGSKSYNEQFF	TGCGCCAGCAGCTTGGTGCGGGGGAGCGGGAGCAAATCCTACAATGAGCAGTTCTTC	once	TRBV5-1	TRBJ2-1	TRBD2
CASSESGVNNEQYF	TGCGCCAGCAGCGAGAGCGGGGTAAACAACGAGCAGTACTTC	many	TRBV5-1	TRBJ2-7	TRBD2
CSARAAAGGETQYF	TGCAGTGCTAGAGCGGCGGCGGGAGGCGAGACCCAGTACTTC	few	TRBV20-1	TRBJ2-5	TRBD2
CASSRRNTEAFF	TGTGCCAGCAGCCGCCGCAACACTGAAGCTTTCTTT	few	TRBV14	TRBJ1-1	-
CSAPWLNEQFF	TGCAGTGCCCCCTGGCTCAATGAGCAGTTCTTC	many	TRBV20-1	TRBJ2-1	-
CASRGTGEGNIQYF	TGTGCCAGCAGGGGGACAGGGGAAGGGAACATTCAGTACTTC	few	TRBV6-1	TRBJ2-4	TRBD1